These 10 T cell receptor beta chains share one sample of origin, sequenced in a study of blood T cells in healthy people across ages (dated by TCRdb to the mid-2010s). The library relied on 5' RACE. For sequencing, an Illumina HiSeq 2500 was employed. A second roughly 7 to 11 cycle PCR used a sample-barcoded 5' primer and a J-beta primer mix. TCRdb cleaned the public reads at Q25 with fastp, built clones with MiXCR and kept in-frame beta chains. One record per CDR3 amino acid sequence lists the most common genes and DNA. The sample table lists about 1,400,000 distinct CDR3 sequences, around 42% of them with a count of one. The top ten hold roughly 7.9% of the sample. Material: blood. These receptors were collected from a woman aged 18-29 years in good health.

This chain links TRBV5-1 with TRBJ1-1; D is ambiguous. The CDR3 covers 16 residues. V shed 4 bases and J shed 0 bases, with 16 bases lying between them. Germline V lookup: CDR1 SGHRS, CDR2 YFSETQ. The CDR3 sequence: CASSLDPGPMNTEAFF. CDR3 in DNA: TGCGCCAGCAGCCTGGACCCCGGGCCCATGAACACTGAAGCTTTCTTT.

The chain recombines TRBV3-1 with TRBJ2-5, with 11 bases matching TRBD2. The CDR3 has 15 amino acids. Unmatched junction bases numbered 5, after V lost 2 bases and J lost 6 bases. In germline, CDR1 is LGHDT, CDR2 YNNKEL (reference sequence). This chain's CDR3 is CASSQTSGSLKTQYF. The CDR3 nucleotides are TGTGCCAGCAGCCAAACTAGCGGGAGTCTGAAGACCCAGTACTTC.

This clonotype occurred a few times. The chain couples TRBV5-1 to TRBJ2-1; D tentatively fits TRBD1 or TRBD2 (5 bases each). V was clipped by 4 bases and J by 7 bases, with 15 bases between them. Germline loops: CDR1 SGHRS, CDR2 YFSETQ. CDR3 length: 14 residues. CDR3 sequence: CASSGAPGPNEQFF. The DNA for the CDR3 is TGCGCCAGCAGCGGGGCCCCGGGGCCAAATGAGCAGTTCTTC.

The rearrangement uses TRBV27 and TRBJ1-2; D remains unclear. Germline CDR1 reads MNHEY; CDR2 reads SMNVEV (reference sequence). Trimming cost V 2 bases and J 1 base, with 11 bases left between them. The CDR3 is 15 residues long. CDR3 DNA: TGTGCCAGCAGTTTAGGGAAAGAAAGTAACTATGGCTACACCTTC. This encodes CASSLGKESNYGYTF.

This clonotype was observed a handful of times. The chain couples TRBV3-1 to TRBJ2-7; D perhaps matches TRBD1 (6 bases). The germline V and J ends were trimmed by 5 bases and 4 bases, with 15 bases remaining between them. Germline CDR1 is LGHDT and CDR2 is YNNKEL (reference sequence). The CDR3 loop spans 14 amino acids. In nucleotides, the CDR3 is TGTGCCAGCAGCGCAACAGGGCTGGGATACGAGCAGTACTTC. This codes for CASSATGLGYEQYF.

The V gene is TRBV11-2, the J gene TRBJ1-5; D gene uncertain. This CDR3 contains 15 residues. Germline CDR1 reads SGHAT; CDR2 reads FQNNGV. V was shortened by 0 bases and J by 3 bases, with 9 bases between the two germline ends. CDR3 loop: CASSLDSGFNQPQHF. The CDR3 coding sequence is TGTGCCAGCAGCTTAGATTCTGGGTTCAATCAGCCCCAGCATTTT. Together with reference TRBV11-2 and TRBJ1-5, the CDR3 gives the full variable domain: EAGVAQSPRYKIIEKRQSVAFWCNPISGHATLYWYQQILGQGPKLLIQFQNNGVVDDSQLPKDRFSAERLKGVDSTLKIQPAKLEDSAVYLCASSLDSGFNQPQHFGDGTRLSIL.

This clonotype has a handful of counts. The chain has TRBV20-1 and TRBJ2-1; D gene uncertain. Germline CDR1 reads DFQATT; CDR2 reads SNEGSKA (reference sequence). The CDR3 loop spans 9 amino acids. CDR3 amino acids: CSALNEQFF. CDR3 DNA sequence: TGCAGCGCACTAAATGAGCAGTTCTTC.

This sequence joins TRBV7-8 and TRBJ2-1; TRBD1 might be the D (6 bases). Germline V gene sequence: CDR1 SGHVS, CDR2 FQNEAQ. The CDR3 covers 16 residues. V lost 1 base and J 6 bases, leaving 16 bases between the germline ends. CDR3 nucleotide sequence: TGTGCCAGCAGCTTAGTTGAGACAGGCCGACGCAATGAGCAGTTCTTC. This encodes CASSLVETGRRNEQFF. Full variable domain (remainder filled in from reference TRBV7-8 and TRBJ2-1): GAGVSQSPRYKVAKRGQDVALRCDPISGHVSLFWYQQALGQGPEFLTYFQNEAQLDKSGLPSDRFFAERPEGSVSTLKIQRTQQEDSAVYLCASSLVETGRRNEQFFGPGTRLTVL.

This rearrangement joins TRBV18 to TRBJ2-1; 7 bases agree with TRBD1. The CDR3 extends over 20 amino acids. From germline, CDR1 is KGHSH and CDR2 LQKENI. V lost 0 bases to trimming and J lost 3 bases; unmatched junction nucleotides: 17. The CDR3 spells CASSPPLTRGSLVGYNEQFF. CDR3 DNA: TGTGCCAGCTCACCACCTTTGACCAGGGGGAGCCTGGTGGGCTACAATGAGCAGTTCTTC.

The CDR3 spells CASSLVGTIGEQYF. The CDR3 DNA follows: TGTGCCAGCAGCTTAGTAGGGACGATAGGTGAGCAGTACTTC. J is TRBJ2-5 and V is TRBV7-9; D is perhaps TRBD1 or TRBD2 (5 bases each). The V and J ends lost 1 base and 11 bases respectively, with 17 bases between them. The CDR3 extends over 14 amino acids. Germline V gene data show CDR1 as SEHNR and CDR2 as FQNEAQ (reference sequence).